In its sample, the clone carrying this T cell receptor (beta chain) ranks as medium-sized. Its antigen is not known. Adaptor-ligated barcode primers were used to amplify TRBV12-4/TRBJ1-2 clonotypes. TCRdb itself ran the multiplex PCR reads through MiXCR, one entry per CDR3 protein. The top ten clones hold 25% of a sample with several hundred distinct CDR3 sequences, about 4% of them seen once. Findings of the study overall: Tumor-infiltrating Treg TCR alpha and beta sequences overlapped most with tumor naive CD4+ T cells, then blood naive. Roughly an eighth of tumor Treg sequences matched naive CD4+ cells. The TCR gene usage of tumor memory CD4+ T cells clustered together with blood and lymph node memory CD4+ cells and with lymph node naive CD4+ cells.

Cells sorted as Tregs were CD4+, CD25+ and CD127-/low. This CDR3 spans 15 amino acids. V was cut by 6 bases and J by 3 bases, with 17 bases left in between. The clonotype originates from a female donor with breast cancer. Material: Tregs sorted from blood. The chain has TRBV12-3 or TRBV12-4 and TRBJ1-2; D not certain. The CDR3 region is CASRPTDSPYYGYTF. CDR3 nucleotide sequence: TGTGCCAGCAGACCCACGGACTCTCCCTACTATGGCTACACCTTC.